This T cell receptor beta chain was obtained from a study of T cell responses to AZD1222 COVID-19 vaccine. The protocol was immunoSEQ multiplex PCR, while the TCRdb copy is restricted to in-frame clones and leaves out a portion. The table has more than 150,000 clones, 80% to 95% seen once. This clone has more than one count but fewer than ten. Antigen unknown. Study-wide results and limits: The study found vaccine-associated CD4 TCRs spanning spike, dominant at 160-218 and 743-854. A mostly white British donor set with more females was recruited, and clonal diversity was possibly underestimated.

CDR1 is LNHDA, CDR2 SQIVND, per germline (reference sequence). The V and J ends lost 6 bases and 0 bases, in that order; junction bases with no gene match: 8. This CDR3 is 17 amino acids long. This sequence joins TRBV19 and TRBJ2-3; 11 bases agree with TRBD1. This clonotype was obtained from an adult who received the AZD1222 COVID-19 vaccine. The starting material was peripheral blood, obtained 28 days after the second AZD1222 dose. The CDR3 DNA sequence: TGTGCCAGTAGGGGGACAGGGGGTAGTAGAAGCACAGATACGCAGTATTTT. Protein sequence: CASRGTGGSRSTDTQYF.